These 21 T cell receptor beta chains were all obtained from the same sample, sequenced in a study of blood T cells in healthy people across ages. Combining a sample-barcoded 5' primer with a J-beta primer mix, a second PCR ran for roughly 7 to 12 cycles. MiXCR, applied by TCRdb to the 5' RACE reads, yields one record per CDR3 protein. Of about 780,000 distinct CDR3 sequences listed, about 46% were seen once; the top ten hold around 18%. Sequenced: blood. These receptor sequences come from a man older than 75 in good health.

The V gene is TRBV28, the J gene TRBJ1-5; possibly TRBD1 for D (6 bases). The CDR3 totals 16 residues. Per germline, CDR1 MDHEN and CDR2 SYDVKM. V gave up 1 base and J gave up 0 bases, with 10 bases separating them. CDR3 sequence reads: CASSLLTGTSNQPQHF. The DNA for the CDR3 is TGTGCCAGCAGTTTATTGACAGGTACTAGCAATCAGCCCCAGCATTTT.

CDR3 coding DNA: TGTGCCAGCAGCACGGACAGGGACACTGAAGCTTTCTTT. Encoded protein: CASSTDRDTEAFF. This chain connects TRBV7-2 to TRBJ1-1, with TRBD1 identical over 8 bases. CDR1 and CDR2 (germline): SGHTA, FQGNSA. V was pared by 5 bases and J by 3 bases, with 2 bases of the junction left unmatched. The CDR3 extends over 13 amino acids.

For this clonotype: This may be a read error, as it is one base from a much larger clone. V gene TRBV20-1 combines with J gene TRBJ2-3, with unresolved D. CDR1 is DFQATT, CDR2 SNEGSKA, per germline (reference sequence). Trimming removed 2 bases at V and 8 bases at J, with 8 bases between. The CDR3 is 11 residues long. The DNA of the CDR3 is TGCAGTGCTAGACCAGGAGCTACGCAGTATTTT. Its translation is CSARPGATQYF.

This sequence joins TRBV11-2 and TRBJ2-2; D gene uncertain. The CDR3 totals 16 residues. Between the trimmed V and J ends, which lost 1 base and 4 bases, there was a span of 13 bases. In germline, CDR1 is SGHAT, CDR2 FQNNGV. CDR3 residues: CASSLGPGLVTGELFF. CDR3 bases: TGTGCCAGCAGCTTAGGCCCGGGCCTAGTCACCGGGGAGCTGTTTTTT.

Of note for this clonotype: This may be a read error, as it is one base from a much larger clone. The chain joins TRBV7-2 to TRBJ1-4; 8 positions match TRBD1. Germline values: CDR1 SGHTA, CDR2 FQGNSA. This CDR3 has 15 residues. CDR3 sequence: CASSFHRGNAENLFF. The CDR3 region has the DNA TGTGCCAGCAGCTTTCACAGGGGGAACGCTGAAAACCTGTTTTTT.

The chain carries TRBV12-3 or TRBV12-4 and TRBJ1-1; TRBD1 is a possible D gene (5 bases). The V and J ends lost 4 bases and 5 bases respectively, with 14 bases between them. The CDR3 runs 14 residues. CDR3 amino acids: CASSSRGQGTEAFF. The CDR3 bases are TGTGCCAGCAGTTCGAGAGGGCAGGGAACTGAAGCTTTCTTT.

The rearrangement links TRBV4-2 to TRBJ2-7; D is unresolved. Germline V lookup: CDR1 LGHNA, CDR2 YNFKEQ. The CDR3 has 16 amino acids. V gave up 0 bases and J gave up 2 bases, with 14 bases separating them. CDR3 DNA: TGTGCCAGCAGCCAAGATAGGGCGGAAAATCCCTACGAGCAGTACTTC. Protein: CASSQDRAENPYEQYF.

The rearrangement links TRBV20-1 to TRBJ2-3; TRBD1 aligns across 8 bases. V shed 7 bases and J 2 bases; nucleotides not matched to a gene: 11. Germline values: CDR1 DFQATT, CDR2 SNEGSKA (reference sequence). The CDR3 has 15 residues. CDR3 in DNA: TGCAGTGTTACAGGGGGTAGTGGGTCCACAGATACGCAGTATTTT. Amino acids: CSVTGGSGSTDTQYF.

This clonotype showed up just a few times. This rearrangement joins TRBV9 to TRBJ2-5; a possible D gene is TRBD1 (5 bases). Trimming left V 0 bases short and J 11 bases short, with 14 bases between. The germline CDR1 and CDR2 sequences are SGDLS and YYNGEE. The CDR3 runs to 13 residues. CDR3 in DNA: TGTGCCAGCAGCGTAGAGGGGTACAATGAGCAGTACTTC. Encoded protein: CASSVEGYNEQYF.

The chain joins TRBV24-1 to TRBJ2-3; the D is unclear. CDR1 and CDR2 from the germline V gene are KGHDR and SFDVKD. V was pared by 3 bases and J by 6 bases, with 6 bases between. The CDR3 length is 12 residues. CDR3 nucleotides: TGTGCCACCAGTGATACGAAGGATACGCAGTATTTT. Protein sequence: CATSDTKDTQYF.

For this clonotype: A junction end diverges from the germline sequence, so it may reflect a read error. The genes are TRBV6-6 and TRBJ2-1, with D perhaps matching TRBD2 (5 bases). The germline gives CDR1 MNHNY, CDR2 SVGAGI (reference sequence). This CDR3 has 16 amino acids. Here the CDR3 reads CASSYSRGGSYNEQFF. The CDR3 DNA reads TGTGCCAGCAGTTACTCGAGAGGAGGCAGCTACAATGAACAGTTCTTC.

This chain joins TRBV7-9 and TRBJ2-5; D is uncertain. The V gene's germline CDR1 is SEHNR and CDR2 FQNEAQ (reference sequence). The V end was cut by 5 bases, the J end by 5 bases, with 12 bases between. CDR3 length equals 13 residues. CDR3 amino acids: CASSAIAGETQYF. The CDR3 bases are TGTGCCAGCAGCGCTATCGCTGGGGAGACCCAGTACTTC.

The chain links TRBV4-2 to TRBJ2-3; 9 bases match TRBD2. With 1 base clipped from V and 2 bases from J, the junction kept 7 bases outside the gene matches. This CDR3 comprises 17 residues. Germline V gene lookup returns CDR1 LGHNA and CDR2 YNFKEQ. The chain's CDR3 is CASSQVRLADHTDTQYF. The CDR3 DNA reads TGTGCCAGCAGCCAAGTTCGACTAGCGGACCACACAGATACGCAGTATTTT.

Notes on this clonotype: Since a much larger clone is just one base distant, this may be a read error. The rearrangement links TRBV30 to TRBJ1-2; 7 bases map to TRBD1. The length of the CDR3 is 13 residues. Unmatched junction bases numbered 8, after V lost 4 bases and J lost 6 bases. CDR1 is GTSNPN and CDR2 is SVGIG in the germline V gene (reference sequence). DNA of the CDR3: TGTGCCTGGAACACAGGGGCGGACCATGGCTACACCTTC. This encodes CAWNTGADHGYTF.

The CDR3 loop is CAISEGHSYGYTF. CDR3 coding DNA: TGTGCCATCAGTGAAGGACATTCCTATGGCTACACCTTC. The chain is built from TRBV10-3 and TRBJ1-2; TRBD1 is a possible D gene (5 bases). This CDR3 is built from 13 residues. Trimming cost V 3 bases and J 4 bases, with 9 bases left between them. Germline assignment: CDR1 ENHRY and CDR2 SYGVKD.

The gene calls are TRBV7-2 and TRBJ1-2; 8 nucleotides align to TRBD1. Looked up from germline, CDR1 is SGHTA and CDR2 is FQGNSA. V dropped 5 bases and J dropped 6; count of bases not matched to a gene: 11. The CDR3 covers 15 residues. CDR3 region: CASSPDRGWGDGYTF. CDR3 nucleotides: TGTGCCAGCAGCCCTGACAGGGGCTGGGGCGATGGCTACACCTTC.

The chain recombines TRBV6-2 or TRBV6-3 with TRBJ2-1, with D possibly called TRBD1 or TRBD2 (5 bases each). Near its end, the DNA agrees better with TRBJ2-7, so the J call may be wrong. CDR1 MNHEY and CDR2 SVGEGT come from the germline V gene. The CDR3 runs to 18 residues. The CDR3 DNA reads as TGTGCCAGCAGTTACTCGAGTCGTGGGGGTAGCTCCTACAATGAGCAGTACTTC. It specifies CASSYSSRGGSSYNEQYF.

A few counts support this clonotype. The V and J genes are TRBV12-3 or TRBV12-4 and TRBJ2-3, with D tentatively TRBD1 (5 bases). V dropped 7 bases and J dropped 4 bases, with 18 bases sitting between them. This CDR3 is 15 amino acids long. CDR3 DNA sequence: TGTGCCAGCACCAGGGAAGGTGATCAGGCAGATACGCAGTATTTT. This gives the protein CASTREGDQADTQYF.

This clonotype has at least ten counts. CDR3 sequence (DNA): TGCGCCAGCAGCCCCGGGAAATCCTACGAGCAGTACTTC. It yields the protein CASSPGKSYEQYF. This chain joins TRBV10-1 and TRBJ2-7; D may be TRBD2 (5 bases). Trimming removed 6 bases from V and 1 base from J, with 10 bases in between. The CDR3 totals 13 residues. Germline CDR1 reads WNHNN; CDR2 reads SYGVQD (reference sequence).

The chain carries TRBV9 and TRBJ2-7, with TRBD1 matching 8 bases. The CDR3 spans 16 residues. Germline CDR1 and CDR2: SGDLS and YYNGEE. The V gene end was trimmed by 4 bases and the J gene end by 0 bases; junction bases not matched to a gene: 9. This chain's CDR3 is CASSPHGDRGSYEQYF. For the CDR3, the DNA is TGTGCCAGCAGCCCTCATGGTGACAGGGGCTCCTACGAGCAGTACTTC.

A few counts support this clonotype. V and J are TRBV28 and TRBJ2-7; D is unclear. The V end was cut by 3 bases, the J end by 3 bases, with 6 bases between. The germline V gene has CDR1 MDHEN and CDR2 SYDVKM. CDR3 length: 12 amino acids. CDR3 sequence (DNA): TGTGCCAGCAGTTTGGAAGACTACGAGCAGTACTTC. This gives the protein CASSLEDYEQYF.